The sequence of this T cell receptor beta chain was determined in a study of T-cell reconstitution after alpha-beta-depleted transplantation in children. Study-level results: Surviving recipient T cells and thymic progenitors produced the high day-60 TCRbeta diversity seen in some patients. Expanded graft clones, several hundred of them, were reportedly the source of alpha-beta T cells about two months after transplant. Counts and diversity of T cells one year after transplant came mostly from newly produced T cells.

Unique molecular identifiers were incorporated when the TCRbeta library was constructed. TCRdb called the PCR reads again in MiXCR, with one record for every CDR3 protein. The sample consists of around 490,000 distinct CDR3 sequences, about an eighth of them appearing once. CDR1 is SGDLS and CDR2 is YYNGEE in the germline V gene. CDR3 length equals 14 residues. The V gene lost 0 bases and the J gene lost 10 bases, with 14 bases spanning the gap. A note on this clonotype: Its antigen remains unidentified.

The source of this sequence is a female patient aged 2-9 years who had a stem cell transplant for aplastic anemia, so the T cells may come from the graft donor. Here the sequenced sample was PBMCs, mostly from graft donor cells, taken 180 days after TCRalphabeta/CD19-depleted stem cell transplant. This chain uses TRBV9 with TRBJ2-1; D uncertain. CDR3 sequence (DNA): TGTGCCAGCAGCGTAGGGGGTACTCATGGGGAGCAGTTCTTC. Amino acids: CASSVGGTHGEQFF.